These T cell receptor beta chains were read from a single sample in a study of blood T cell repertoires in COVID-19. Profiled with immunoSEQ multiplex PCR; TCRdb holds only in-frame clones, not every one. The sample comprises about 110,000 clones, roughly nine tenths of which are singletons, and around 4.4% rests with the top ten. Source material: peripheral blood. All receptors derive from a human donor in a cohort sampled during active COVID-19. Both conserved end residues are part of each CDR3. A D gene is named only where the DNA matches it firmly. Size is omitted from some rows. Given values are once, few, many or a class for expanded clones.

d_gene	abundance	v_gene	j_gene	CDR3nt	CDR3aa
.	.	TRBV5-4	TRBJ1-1	TGTGCCAGCAGCTTGGCGGTTGTTTCGTTTTGGAACACTGAAGCTTTCTTT	CASSLAVVSFWNTEAFF
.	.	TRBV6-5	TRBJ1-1	TGTGCCAGCATTCAACGACCGGGGGGCACTGAAGCTTTCTTT	CASIQRPGGTEAFF
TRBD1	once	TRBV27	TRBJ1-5	TGTGCCAGCAGTTTAATGGGACAGGGCTTTAATCAGCCCCAGCATTTT	CASSLMGQGFNQPQHF
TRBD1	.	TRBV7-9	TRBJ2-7	TGTGCCAGCAGCCCGGTCGGGACAGGGGGTTCCTACGAGCAGTACTTC	CASSPVGTGGSYEQYF
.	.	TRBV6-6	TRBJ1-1	TGTGCCAGCAGTTACGGACAGCCAAACACTGAAGCTTTCTTT	CASSYGQPNTEAFF
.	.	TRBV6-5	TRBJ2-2	TGTGCCAGCACCGATGGGACTCGGTCCGGGGAGCTGTTTTTT	CASTDGTRSGELFF
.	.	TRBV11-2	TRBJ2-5	TGTGCCAGCAGCCCCCCCTCCGGGCGGGAACCCCCGGGGACCCAGTACTTC	CASSPPSGREPPGTQYF
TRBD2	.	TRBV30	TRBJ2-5	TGTGCCTGGAGTGTACTGACAGCGGGACGAGAGACCCAGTACTTC	CAWSVLTAGRETQYF
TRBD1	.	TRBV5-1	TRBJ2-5	TGCGCCAGCAGCATAGGACAGGGTGGGCAAGAGACCCAGTACTTC	CASSIGQGGQETQYF
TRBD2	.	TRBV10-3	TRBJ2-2	TGTGCCATCAGTGAGTCGGGCGGGAGCGCGAACACCGGGGAGCTGTTTTTT	CAISESGGSANTGELFF
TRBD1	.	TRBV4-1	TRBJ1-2	TGCGCCAGCAGCCAAGGCGCCAGGGGGCGTATCTATGGCTACACCTTC	CASSQGARGRIYGYTF
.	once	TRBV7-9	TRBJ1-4	TGTGCCGGAGACAGCGCAACTAATGAAAAACTGTTTTTT	CAGDSATNEKLFF
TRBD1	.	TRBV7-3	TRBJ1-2	TGTGCCAGCAGCTCTACAGGGGGATATGGCTACACCTTC	CASSSTGGYGYTF
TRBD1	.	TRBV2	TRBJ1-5	TGTGCCAGCAGTGAATATACAGGGGCCCAGCCCCAGCATTTT	CASSEYTGAQPQHF
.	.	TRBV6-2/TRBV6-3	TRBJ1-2	TGTGCCAGCAGTTACCGGGAACCCCCTAGGGAGGGCTACACCTTC	CASSYREPPREGYTF
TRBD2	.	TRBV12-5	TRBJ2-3	TGTGCTAGTGGTTTGGACCAGCCTAGCGGGAGGGTTCATACGCAGTATTTT	CASGLDQPSGRVHTQYF
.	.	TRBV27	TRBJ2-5	TGTGCCAGCAGTACAGGGAAAGAGACCCAGTACTTC	CASSTGKETQYF
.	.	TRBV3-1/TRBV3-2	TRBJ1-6	TGTGCCAGCAGCCAAGATGTCCCGAATTCACCCCTCCACTTT	CASSQDVPNSPLHF